The clone carrying this T cell receptor beta chain was found a few times. Its antigen is unidentified. TCRB transcripts that were expressed got sequenced, as all of the isolated RNA had been reverse transcribed. The table came from immunoSEQ multiplex PCR; TCRdb's copy has only in-frame clones and leaves some out. The data show around 650,000 clones, around 12% seen once. The data belong to a study of beta chain features in type 1 diabetes. Study-wide findings and caveats: Shorter TCRB CDR3s, moderately but significantly so, marked every one of the four CD4+ subsets in Type 1 diabetes patients.

The sequence came from a man aged 25 to 40 with type 1 diabetes. The sequencing sample was made of naive CD4+ T cells from blood.

The CDR3 protein is CASSHGDSSYEQYF. In DNA, the CDR3 is TGTGCCAGCAGCCACGGGGACAGCTCCTACGAGCAGTACTTC. This chain links TRBV6-5 with TRBJ2-7, with TRBD1 identical over 7 bases. The V segment lost 6 bases and the J segment 0 bases; nucleotides outside the gene matches: 5. Germline lookup yields CDR1 MNHEY and CDR2 SVGAGI. This CDR3 comprises 14 residues.